Shown below are 9 T cell receptor beta chains from a single sample sequenced in a study of beta chain features in type 1 diabetes. Their specific antigens are unknown. TCRB transcripts that were expressed got sequenced, as all of the isolated RNA had been reverse transcribed. TCRdb's table, derived via immunoSEQ multiplex PCR, lists solely in-frame clones and lacks some. The sample lists 500,000 to 850,000 clones, 11% to 15% seen once, with 0.035% to 0.04% in the top ten. Study-wide results and caveats: In all four CD4+ subsets, TCRB CDR3 length was significantly, moderately reduced in type 1 diabetes.

The source material was naive CD4+ T cells from blood. Receptor source: a man between 18 and 29 years old with type 1 diabetes.

J is TRBJ2-7 and V is TRBV6-5; TRBD2 might be the D (6 bases). CDR3 size: 15 residues. V was trimmed by 2 bases and J by 0 bases, leaving 11 bases between them. CDR1 is MNHEY, CDR2 SVGAGI, per germline. The CDR3 DNA reads as TGTGCCAGCAGTTACGCTAGCGCCGACTCCTACGAGCAGTACTTC. It encodes CASSYASADSYEQYF.

This clone was counted only a few times. The CDR3 sequence: CATRQGADTDTQYF. CDR3 in DNA: TGTGCCACCAGACAGGGGGCTGACACAGATACGCAGTATTTT. This sequence joins TRBV15 and TRBJ2-3; 9 bases agree with TRBD1. Trimming removed 6 bases from V and 2 bases from J; junction bases left unmatched: 3. This CDR3 is 14 amino acids long. Germline CDR1 reads LNHNV; CDR2 reads YYDKDF (reference sequence).

J is TRBJ2-3 and V is TRBV6-6; no clear D. Trimming shortened V by 10 bases and J by 2 bases, and 10 bases separated the two germline ends. In germline, CDR1 is MNHNY, CDR2 SVGAGI (reference sequence). The CDR3 loop spans 12 amino acids. CDR3 protein: CATSQPTDTQYF. The CDR3 DNA sequence: TGTGCCACCTCCCAACCCACAGATACGCAGTATTTT.

The rearrangement uses TRBV7-9 and TRBJ2-1; 7 positions match TRBD1. The CDR3 length is 15 residues. Unmatched junction bases numbered 4, after V lost 3 bases and J lost 2 bases. The germline gives CDR1 SEHNR, CDR2 FQNEAQ (reference sequence). The CDR3 region has the DNA TGTGCCAGCAGCTTTGGGGACAGAGCCTACAATGAGCAGTTCTTC. Protein sequence: CASSFGDRAYNEQFF.

The sample holds one count of this clone. The V call is TRBV5-1, the J call TRBJ2-2, with TRBD2 matching 7 bases. The germline gives CDR1 SGHRS, CDR2 YFSETQ. The CDR3 is made up of 15 amino acids. V lost 2 bases, J lost 4 bases, and 5 bases stayed unmatched. CDR3 nucleotides: TGCGCCAGCAGCTTTCAGGGAGGGCGCACCGGGGAGCTGTTTTTT. Translated, it gives CASSFQGGRTGELFF.

The chain combines TRBV27 with TRBJ2-5, with unresolved D. This CDR3 is built from 13 residues. Per the germline V gene, CDR1 is MNHEY and CDR2 is SMNVEV (reference sequence). V was pared by 4 bases and J by 5 bases, with 11 bases between. CDR3 nucleotides: TGTGCCAGCAGTTATTCCCAAGTGGAGACCCAGTACTTC. It specifies CASSYSQVETQYF.

This clone has a handful of counts. This sequence joins TRBV19 and TRBJ1-5; 7 bases align to TRBD1. V trimming: 6 bases; J trimming: 9 bases; junction bases outside the gene matches: 23. CDR1 is LNHDA, CDR2 SQIVND, per germline (reference sequence). The CDR3 is made up of 18 amino acids. This CDR3 is CASSTLPLRTGLRWPQHF. DNA of the CDR3: TGTGCCAGTAGCACCCTGCCCCTTCGGACAGGTCTTAGGTGGCCCCAGCATTTT. The variable domain in full, completed from reference TRBV19 and TRBJ1-5, reads DGGITQSPKYLFRKEGQNVTLSCEQNLNHDAMYWYRQDPGQGLRLIYYSQIVNDFQKGDIAEGYSVSREKKESFPLTVTSAQKNPTAFYLCASSTLPLRTGLRWPQHFGDGTRLSIL.

This clone appeared a few times. The chain carries TRBV29-1 and TRBJ2-5; TRBD2 matches 9 bases. The better agreement between TRBJ2-7 and the DNA end casts doubt on the J call. The CDR3 contains 15 residues. CDR1 and CDR2 (germline): SQVTM, ANQGSEA. Here the CDR3 DNA reads TGCAGCGCTACCGGGCTAGCGGGACCTTCCTACGAGCAGTACTTC. Translation: CSATGLAGPSYEQYF.

This chain joins TRBV7-6 and TRBJ2-5; D remains unclear. CDR3 size: 13 residues. Germline values: CDR1 SGHVS, CDR2 FNYEAQ. V lost 4 bases and J lost 0, with 6 bases in between. The CDR3 DNA follows: TGTGCCAGCAGCTCGCTTAACCAAGAGACCCAGTACTTC. This sequence encodes CASSSLNQETQYF.